The sequence of this T cell receptor (beta chain) was determined in a study of cytomegalovirus exposure and HLA in healthy donors. The study's findings and limits: TCR beta sequences reportedly predicted the HLA-A and HLA-B alleles of most subjects accurately.

In the PCR, 60 Vbeta and 13 Jbeta primers were used. Using immunoSEQ multiplex PCR, the repertoire was profiled, and TCRdb retains in-frame clones only, with some absent. Among fewer than 200,000 clones, around 83% were seen once, and the ten largest hold more than 1.5%. From germline, CDR1 is SGHTA and CDR2 FQGNSA. This CDR3 is built from 13 residues. Trimming stripped 5 bases from V and 0 bases from J, with 7 bases between. This clone has just one count. Its antigen is unidentified. These donors, healthy bone marrow donors, were studied. Nominally healthy donors provided the samples, though records likely missed some immune exposures.

Sequencing used PBMCs. The chain carries TRBV7-2 and TRBJ1-2; the D is unclear. This receptor was identified in a middle-aged man in good health and CMV-seropositive. CDR3 nucleotide sequence: TGTGCCAGCAGCCAGGATTCTAACTATGGCTACACCTTC. This translates into CASSQDSNYGYTF.